This TCR beta chain comes out of a study of chemoradiotherapy in HPV16-positive cancers. As for the study in general: Candidate HPV-specific clones and shared TCR motifs came from a couple of HPV16-positive patients. Study-level findings and limits: The functional HPV-specific definition rests on just a couple of HPV16-positive patients. In HPV16-positive patients, HPV-responsive T-cell expansion tracked better recurrence-free survival. During treatment, candidate HPV-specific clones and E7-related motifs expanded in tumor.

Trimming cost V 0 bases and J 8 bases, with 9 bases left between them. The length of the CDR3 is 13 residues. CDR1 is SGHAT and CDR2 is FQNNGV in the germline V gene. TCRdb keeps only in-frame clones here, not all; method: immunoSEQ multiplex PCR. The table lists some 11,000 clones, about three fifths of them singletons. A remark on this clone: Its antigen remains unidentified.

This receptor was identified in a human donor with HPV-associated anogenital cancer. The chain carries TRBV11-2 and TRBJ2-3, with a possible D match to TRBD2 (5 bases). Sampling was carried out from a patient who underwent chemoradiotherapy. The CDR3 reads CASSLDLAGTQYF. CDR3 DNA: TGTGCCAGCAGCTTAGACCTGGCGGGTACGCAGTATTTT.